Listed below are T cell receptor beta chains from one sample, sequenced in a study of blood T cells in healthy people across ages. TCRdb reprocessed the 5' RACE reads via MiXCR and lists one record per CDR3 protein. The repertoire holds about 1.5 million distinct CDR3 sequences, with 40% to 45% as singletons. Sequenced sample: blood. The origin of the receptors is a woman aged 18-29 years in good health. CDR3s include the opening cysteine and the closing phenylalanine or tryptophan. Fields, in order: V gene, clone size, J gene, CDR3 protein. Size tells how often a clone was seen (once, few, many) or the class of an expanded clone, and some rows leave it out.

>TRBV14|-|TRBJ2-7
CASSQSRMFAYEQYF
>TRBV9|few|TRBJ1-2
CASSVGKGYLYGYTF
>TRBV7-6|-|TRBJ2-1
CASSPRPTSGSFNEQFF
>TRBV2|few|TRBJ2-5
CASSESGRPQETQYF
>TRBV29-1|-|TRBJ1-5
CSVAGQGVDQPQHF
>TRBV15|few|TRBJ2-7
CATSRDVGQGYYEQYF
>TRBV9|-|TRBJ1-2
CASSDPGGSYGYTF
>TRBV7-9|-|TRBJ2-1
CASSFRKLDNEQFF
>TRBV11-2|-|TRBJ2-5
CASSLAGGGGAYEQYF
>TRBV10-3|-|TRBJ2-7
CAISESREREQYF
>TRBV20-1|-|TRBJ2-2
CSARAQGNTGELFF
>TRBV7-2|few|TRBJ2-7
CASSLVRTSGSSSYEQYF
>TRBV12-3/TRBV12-4|-|TRBJ2-3
CASSSRRGNADTQYF
>TRBV20-1|-|TRBJ1-5
CSARDLGAGQPQHF
>TRBV29-1|-|TRBJ1-1
CSVAFPRQLNTEAFF
>TRBV20-1|-|TRBJ2-3
CSARDQREGTDTQYF
>TRBV6-6|-|TRBJ2-7
CASIGNGRKAYEQYF
>TRBV7-9|-|TRBJ1-1
CASNGQGTYTEAFF
>TRBV29-1|-|TRBJ1-5
CSASRGGPSEPQHF
>TRBV6-5|few|TRBJ2-3
CASRTTVWLSDTQYF
>TRBV12-3/TRBV12-4|once|TRBJ2-7
CASSPGAPNSYEQYF
>TRBV28|-|TRBJ2-1
CASRERGYEQFF
>TRBV7-3|-|TRBJ1-1
CASSHTGGSEAFF
>TRBV3-1|-|TRBJ1-6
CASSQAWGSPLHF
>TRBV20-1|few|TRBJ2-5
CSARDPQRGETQYF
>TRBV2|-|TRBJ2-7
CASSSPTGPPYEQYF
>TRBV4-3|-|TRBJ2-3
CASSQTPGQGSTDTQYF
>TRBV25-1|few|TRBJ1-1
CASSETQTGMNTEAFF
>TRBV7-9|-|TRBJ2-3
CASSAISGSRPTDTQYF
>TRBV5-1|-|TRBJ2-1
CASSVLQGSGSYNEQFF
>TRBV5-1|many|TRBJ2-5
CASSSQGETQYF
>TRBV12-3/TRBV12-4|-|TRBJ2-7
CASQLGPSWEQYF
>TRBV20-1|-|TRBJ2-1
CSARDGGRVNEQFF
>TRBV10-3|few|TRBJ2-3
CAISVAGGPFSDTQYF
>TRBV7-2|once|TRBJ1-6
CASSTTGRNSPLHF
>TRBV5-1|few|TRBJ1-1
CASSLTHSNTEAFF
>TRBV12-3/TRBV12-4|-|TRBJ1-1
CASSLAWLGDTEAFF
>TRBV12-3/TRBV12-4|many|TRBJ1-2
CASSYDSYGYTF
>TRBV29-1|-|TRBJ1-6
CSVGTGANSPLHF
>TRBV4-3|many|TRBJ2-1
CASSQLAGTYNEQFF
>TRBV13|-|TRBJ2-7
CASSLRDSNNEQYF
>TRBV12-3/TRBV12-4|-|TRBJ1-1
CASTSFDRPRLAGAFF